The 2 T cell receptor beta chains below come from one sample, sequenced in a study of shared clonotypes between healthy human individuals. The method was immunoSEQ multiplex PCR; TCRdb's version includes in-frame clones alone and lacks a portion of them. Seen here are 1 million to 1.3 million clones, around three quarters observed once, and the top ten hold 0.55% to 0.7%. The sequenced material came from memory CD4+ T cells from PBMCs. Subset reported: CD45RA-negative fraction. All receptors derive from a man between 18 and 35 years old in good health. Some clones in this sample may be carry-over from other donors' samples.

V gene TRBV5-4 combines with J gene TRBJ2-3; 7 nucleotides align to TRBD1. CDR3 length equals 14 residues. V gave up 4 bases and J gave up 1 base; unmatched junction bases: 3. The germline gives CDR1 SGHNT, CDR2 YYREEE (reference sequence). CDR3 in amino acids: CASSEQGRTDTQYF. The CDR3 nucleotides read TGTGCCAGCAGCGAACAGGGGCGCACAGATACGCAGTATTTT. Filled out from reference TRBV5-4 and TRBJ2-3, the complete variable domain reads ETGVTQSPTHLIKTRGQQVTLRCSSQSGHNTVSWYQQALGQGPQFIFQYYREEENGRGNFPPRFSGLQFPNYSSELNVNALELDDSALYLCASSEQGRTDTQYFGPGTRLTVL.

As for this clone: A much bigger clone sits one base away, suggesting this may be a read error. This chain joins TRBV6-5 and TRBJ2-5; D is undetermined. Trimming stripped 2 bases from V and 2 bases from J, with 3 bases between. The CDR3 consists of 12 residues. Germline values: CDR1 MNHEY, CDR2 SVGAGI. DNA of the CDR3: TGTGCCAGCAGTTACAGGCAAGAGACCCAGTACTTC. This encodes CASSYRQETQYF.